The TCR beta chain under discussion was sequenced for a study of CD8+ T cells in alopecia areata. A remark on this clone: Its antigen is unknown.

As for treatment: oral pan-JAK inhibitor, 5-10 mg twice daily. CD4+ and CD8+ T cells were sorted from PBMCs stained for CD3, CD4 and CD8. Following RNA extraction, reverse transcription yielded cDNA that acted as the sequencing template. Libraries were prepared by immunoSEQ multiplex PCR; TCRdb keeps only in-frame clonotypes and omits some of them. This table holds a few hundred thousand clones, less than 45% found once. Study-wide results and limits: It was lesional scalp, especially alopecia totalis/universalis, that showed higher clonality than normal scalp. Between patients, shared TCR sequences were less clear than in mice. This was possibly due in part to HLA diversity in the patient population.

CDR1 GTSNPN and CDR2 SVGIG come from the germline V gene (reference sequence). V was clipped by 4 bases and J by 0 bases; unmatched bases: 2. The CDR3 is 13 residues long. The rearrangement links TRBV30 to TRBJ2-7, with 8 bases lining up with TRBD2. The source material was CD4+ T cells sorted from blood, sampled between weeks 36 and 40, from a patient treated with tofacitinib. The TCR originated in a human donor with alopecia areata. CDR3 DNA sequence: TGTGCCTGGACTAGCGGGTTCTCCTACGAGCAGTACTTC. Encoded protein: CAWTSGFSYEQYF.